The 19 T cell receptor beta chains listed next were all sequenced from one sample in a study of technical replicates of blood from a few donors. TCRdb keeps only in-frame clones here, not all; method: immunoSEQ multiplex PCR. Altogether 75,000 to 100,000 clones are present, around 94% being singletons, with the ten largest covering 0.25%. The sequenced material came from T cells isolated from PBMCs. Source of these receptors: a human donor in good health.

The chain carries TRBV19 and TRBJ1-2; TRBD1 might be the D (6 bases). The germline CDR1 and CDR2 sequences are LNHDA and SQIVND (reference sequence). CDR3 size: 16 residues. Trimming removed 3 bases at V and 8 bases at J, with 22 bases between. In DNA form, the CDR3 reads TGTGCCAGTAGTATGCCAGCGGACAGTCCCTTCGACGGCTACACCTTC. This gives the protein CASSMPADSPFDGYTF.

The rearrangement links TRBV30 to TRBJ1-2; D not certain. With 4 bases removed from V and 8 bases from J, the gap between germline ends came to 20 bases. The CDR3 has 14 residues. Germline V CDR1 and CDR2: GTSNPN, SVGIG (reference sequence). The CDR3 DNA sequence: TGTGCCTGGATCCGGGAAAAAGCAGGAAAGGGCTACACCTTC. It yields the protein CAWIREKAGKGYTF. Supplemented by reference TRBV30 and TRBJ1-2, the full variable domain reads SQTIHQWPATLVQPVGSPLSLECTVEGTSNPNLYWYRQAAGRGLQLLFYSVGIGQISSEVPQNLSASRPQDRQFILSSKKLLLSDSGFYLCAWIREKAGKGYTFGSGTRLTVV.

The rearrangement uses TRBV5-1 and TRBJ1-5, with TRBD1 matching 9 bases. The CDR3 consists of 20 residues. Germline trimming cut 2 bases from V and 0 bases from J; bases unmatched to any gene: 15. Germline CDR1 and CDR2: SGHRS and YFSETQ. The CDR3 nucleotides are TGCGCCAGCAGCTTTTCCCGGTGGGACAGGGATGTTAATAGCAATCAGCCCCAGCATTTT. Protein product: CASSFSRWDRDVNSNQPQHF.

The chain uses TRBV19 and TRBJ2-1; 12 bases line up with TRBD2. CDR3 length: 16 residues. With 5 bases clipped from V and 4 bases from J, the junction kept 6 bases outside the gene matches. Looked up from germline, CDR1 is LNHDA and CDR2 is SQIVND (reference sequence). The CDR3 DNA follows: TGTGCCAGTAGTCTCCCGACTAGCGGGAGTTACAATGAGCAGTTCTTC. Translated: CASSLPTSGSYNEQFF.

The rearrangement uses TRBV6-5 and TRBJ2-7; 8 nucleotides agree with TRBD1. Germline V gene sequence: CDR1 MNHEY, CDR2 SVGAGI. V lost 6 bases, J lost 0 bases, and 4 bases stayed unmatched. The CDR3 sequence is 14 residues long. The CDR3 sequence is CASRETGDSYEQYF. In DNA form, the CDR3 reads TGTGCCAGCAGGGAGACAGGGGACTCCTACGAGCAGTACTTC.

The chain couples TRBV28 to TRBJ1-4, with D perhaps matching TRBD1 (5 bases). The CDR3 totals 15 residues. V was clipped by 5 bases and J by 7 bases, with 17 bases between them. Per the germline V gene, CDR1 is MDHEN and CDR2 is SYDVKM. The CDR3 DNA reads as TGTGCCAGCAGTGTATTAGGGGAATGGGGTGAAAAACTGTTTTTT. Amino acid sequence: CASSVLGEWGEKLFF.

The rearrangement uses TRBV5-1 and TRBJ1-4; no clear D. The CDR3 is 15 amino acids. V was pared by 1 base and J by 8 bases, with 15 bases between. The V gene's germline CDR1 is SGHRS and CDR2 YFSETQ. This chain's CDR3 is CASSLKPREEEKLFF. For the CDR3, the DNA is TGCGCCAGCAGCTTGAAGCCAAGGGAGGAGGAAAAACTGTTTTTT.

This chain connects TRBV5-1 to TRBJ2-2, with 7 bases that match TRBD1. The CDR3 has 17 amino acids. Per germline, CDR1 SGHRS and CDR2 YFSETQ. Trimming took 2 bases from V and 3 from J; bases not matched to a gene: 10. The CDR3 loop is CASSLGEGQVDTGELFF. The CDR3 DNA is TGCGCCAGCAGCTTAGGAGAAGGACAGGTGGACACCGGGGAGCTGTTTTTT.

Here the CDR3 DNA reads TGTGCCAGCAGTGGCCCGGACAGGGTCGGCTACACCTTC. Translation: CASSGPDRVGYTF. J is TRBJ1-2 and V is TRBV2; TRBD1 matches at 8 bases. CDR3 length equals 13 residues. Germline values: CDR1 SNHLY, CDR2 FYNNEI. Trimming removed 4 bases from V and 8 bases from J; junction bases left unmatched: 6.

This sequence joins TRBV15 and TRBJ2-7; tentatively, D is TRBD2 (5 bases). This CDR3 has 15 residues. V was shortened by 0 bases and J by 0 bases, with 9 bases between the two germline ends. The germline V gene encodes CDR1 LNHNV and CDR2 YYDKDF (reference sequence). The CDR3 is CATSRDKRLSYEQYF. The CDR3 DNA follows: TGTGCCACCAGCAGAGATAAGCGGCTCTCCTACGAGCAGTACTTC. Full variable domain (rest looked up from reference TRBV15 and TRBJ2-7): DAMVIQNPRYQVTQFGKPVTLSCSQTLNHNVMYWYQQKSSQAPKLLFHYYDKDFNNEADTPDNFQSRRPNTSFCFLDIRSPGLGDTAMYLCATSRDKRLSYEQYFGPGTRLTVT.

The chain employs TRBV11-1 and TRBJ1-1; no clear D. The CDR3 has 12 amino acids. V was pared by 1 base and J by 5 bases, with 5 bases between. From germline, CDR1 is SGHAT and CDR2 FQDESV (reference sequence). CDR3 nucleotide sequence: TGTGCCAGCAGCTTAGTCGTGACTGAAGCTTTCTTT. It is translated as CASSLVVTEAFF.

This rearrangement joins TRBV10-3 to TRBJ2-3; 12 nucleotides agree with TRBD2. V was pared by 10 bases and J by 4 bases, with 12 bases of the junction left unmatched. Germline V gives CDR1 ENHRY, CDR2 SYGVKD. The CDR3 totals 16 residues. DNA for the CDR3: TGTGCCACTAGGAAACTAGCGGGGGGAGTCGCAGATACGCAGTATTTT. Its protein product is CATRKLAGGVADTQYF.

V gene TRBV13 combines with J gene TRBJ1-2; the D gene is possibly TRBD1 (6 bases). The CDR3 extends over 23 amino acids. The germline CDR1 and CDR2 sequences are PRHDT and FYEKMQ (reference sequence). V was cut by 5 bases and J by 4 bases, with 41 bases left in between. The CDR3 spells CASSTRGSGPPDRDKISFYGYTF. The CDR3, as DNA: TGTGCCAGCAGCACTAGGGGGTCGGGGCCGCCTGATCGGGATAAGATTTCCTTCTATGGCTACACCTTC.

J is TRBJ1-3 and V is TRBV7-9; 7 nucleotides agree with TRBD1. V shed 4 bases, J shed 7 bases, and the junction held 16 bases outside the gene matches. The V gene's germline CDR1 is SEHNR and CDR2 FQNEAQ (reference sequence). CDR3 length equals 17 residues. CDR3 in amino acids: CASSSLRGQPNGNTIYF. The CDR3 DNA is TGTGCCAGCAGCTCCCTGAGGGGGCAGCCCAATGGGAACACCATATATTTT.

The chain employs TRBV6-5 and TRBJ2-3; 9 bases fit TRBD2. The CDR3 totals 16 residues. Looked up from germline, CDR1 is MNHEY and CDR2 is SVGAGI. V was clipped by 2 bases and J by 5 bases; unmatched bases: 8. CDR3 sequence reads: CASSYGGGGARDTQYF. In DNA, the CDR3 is TGTGCCAGCAGTTACGGTGGCGGGGGGGCCAGAGATACGCAGTATTTT.

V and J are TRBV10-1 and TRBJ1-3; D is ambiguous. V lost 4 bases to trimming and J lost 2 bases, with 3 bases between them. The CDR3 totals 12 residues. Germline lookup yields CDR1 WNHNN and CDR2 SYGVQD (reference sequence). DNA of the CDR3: TGCGCCAGCAGTGGGCCTGGAAACACCATATATTTT. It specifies CASSGPGNTIYF.

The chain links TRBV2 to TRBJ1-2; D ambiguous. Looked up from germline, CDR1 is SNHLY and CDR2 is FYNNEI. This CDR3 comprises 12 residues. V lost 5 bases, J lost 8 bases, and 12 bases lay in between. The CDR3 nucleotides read TGTGCCAGCAGTAACAGTTCGCTGGGCTACACCTTC. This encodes CASSNSSLGYTF. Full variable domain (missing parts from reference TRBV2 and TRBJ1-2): EPEVTQTPSHQVTQMGQEVILRCVPISNHLYFYWYRQILGQKVEFLVSFYNNEISEKSEIFDDQFSVERPDGSNFTLKIRSTKLEDSAMYFCASSNSSLGYTFGSGTRLTVV.

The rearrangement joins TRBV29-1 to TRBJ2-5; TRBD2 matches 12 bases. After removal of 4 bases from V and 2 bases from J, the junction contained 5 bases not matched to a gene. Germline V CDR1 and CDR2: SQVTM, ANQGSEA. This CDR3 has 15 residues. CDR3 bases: TGCAGCGTTGGGACTAGCGGGGCCTCGCAAGAGACCCAGTACTTC. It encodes CSVGTSGASQETQYF.

CDR3 in amino acids: CASSYGPGTGDGYTF. As DNA, the CDR3 is TGTGCCAGCAGTTACGGGCCTGGGACAGGGGATGGCTACACCTTC. V and J are TRBV6-5 and TRBJ1-2, with TRBD1 matching 10 bases. CDR3 length equals 15 residues. V trimming: 2 bases; J trimming: 6 bases; junction bases outside the gene matches: 6. CDR1 MNHEY and CDR2 SVGAGI come from the germline V gene.